Shown below are 25 T cell receptor beta chains from a single sample sequenced in a study of shared T cell receptors in the human thymus. Produced via immunoSEQ multiplex PCR; TCRdb's table is partial and in-frame only. The table lists approximately 660,000 clones, 88% of them singletons. These data also featured in a second study, about human thymus T cells.

Input material: thymocytes. Receptors originate from a boy younger than two with a congenital heart defect.

This chain connects TRBV7-9 to TRBJ1-2; D is unresolved. The CDR3 has 12 amino acids. V was pared by 0 bases and J by 4 bases, with 3 bases between. Germline-derived CDR1 and CDR2 are SEHNR and FQNEAQ (reference sequence). The DNA for the CDR3 is TGTGCCAGCAGCTTAGCGCGCTATGGCTACACCTTC. It translates to CASSLARYGYTF.

This sequence joins TRBV4-1 and TRBJ2-5, with TRBD2 as a possible D gene (5 bases). Trimming shortened V by 5 bases and J by 1 base, and 20 bases separated the two germline ends. Germline V gene sequence: CDR1 MGHRA, CDR2 YSYEKL. The CDR3 spans 17 residues. In nucleotides, the CDR3 is TGCGCCAGCAGCTCCCGAAACCCCACGGGGTTCCAAGAGACCCAGTACTTC. Amino acid sequence: CASSSRNPTGFQETQYF.

The rearrangement joins TRBV27 to TRBJ2-1, with D possibly TRBD2 on 7 matching bases. CDR1 and CDR2 (germline): MNHEY, SMNVEV (reference sequence). The length of the CDR3 is 16 residues. V was trimmed by 5 bases and J by 6 bases, leaving 20 bases between them. CDR3: CASSPIAGGGANEQFF. In DNA form, the CDR3 reads TGTGCCAGCAGTCCAATAGCTGGAGGGGGGGCCAATGAGCAGTTCTTC.

As regards this clone: One end of the junction does not line up with germline, which may come from a read error. The V and J genes are TRBV6-1 and TRBJ2-5; the D gene is possibly TRBD1 (5 bases). Germline V gene data show CDR1 as MNHNS and CDR2 as SASEGT. CDR3 length: 15 residues. The CDR3 DNA reads as TGTGCCAGCAGCGAAGACTCAGACAGCCAAGAGACCCAGTACTTC. Amino acid sequence: CASSEDSDSQETQYF.

CDR3 amino acids: CASREGFGKSNQPQHF. CDR3 coding DNA: TGTGCCAGCCGTGAGGGTTTTGGAAAGAGCAATCAGCCCCAGCATTTT. The gene calls are TRBV28 and TRBJ1-5; D unresolved. This CDR3 is built from 16 residues. The germline V gene encodes CDR1 MDHEN and CDR2 SYDVKM. Trimming shortened V by 8 bases and J by 1 base, and 18 bases separated the two germline ends.

The genes are TRBV14 and TRBJ2-3; 12 bases map to TRBD2. The CDR3 length is 16 residues. Germline V CDR1 and CDR2: SGHDN, FVKESK. The V and J ends lost 4 bases and 0 bases, in that order; junction bases with no gene match: 2. CDR3 protein: CASSPGLAGSTDTQYF. The CDR3 DNA follows: TGTGCCAGCAGCCCGGGACTAGCGGGCAGCACAGATACGCAGTATTTT.

The V and J genes are TRBV15 and TRBJ2-1; D is perhaps TRBD2 (6 bases). The ends were cut back, 4 bases at V and 5 bases at J, with 15 bases in the middle. This CDR3 is 15 amino acids long. Per the germline V gene, CDR1 is LNHNV and CDR2 is YYDKDF (reference sequence). CDR3 coding DNA: TGTGCCACCAGCACGGCAGCGGAGGGGAACAATGAGCAGTTCTTC. Protein: CATSTAAEGNNEQFF.

V usage is TRBV7-2 and J usage is TRBJ2-7, with 12 bases matching TRBD2. The CDR3 covers 17 residues. Germline trimming cut 5 bases from V and 2 bases from J; bases unmatched to any gene: 10. Looked up from germline, CDR1 is SGHTA and CDR2 is FQGNSA. For the CDR3, the DNA is TGTGCCAGCAGCACCAGCATACTAGCGGGAGGTGCCTACGAGCAGTACTTC. Its protein is CASSTSILAGGAYEQYF.

The chain joins TRBV5-6 to TRBJ2-1, with TRBD1 matching over 7 bases. Trimming removed 0 bases from V and 4 bases from J; junction bases left unmatched: 10. This CDR3 comprises 17 residues. CDR1 is SGHDT and CDR2 is YYEEEE in the germline V gene. The CDR3: CASSLEARGTGYNEQFF. CDR3 DNA: TGTGCCAGCAGCTTGGAGGCCAGGGGGACGGGGTACAATGAGCAGTTCTTC. The full variable domain, its missing parts supplied by reference TRBV5-6 and TRBJ2-1, is DAGVTQSPTHLIKTRGQQVTLRCSPKSGHDTVSWYQQALGQGPQFIFQYYEEEERQRGNFPDRFSGHQFPNYSSELNVNALLLGDSALYLCASSLEARGTGYNEQFFGPGTRLTVL.

The chain links TRBV6-5 to TRBJ1-5, with 7 positions matching TRBD1. The V gene end was trimmed by 9 bases and the J gene end by 2 bases; junction bases not matched to a gene: 7. From germline, CDR1 is MNHEY and CDR2 SVGAGI. CDR3 length equals 14 residues. The CDR3 region is CASAVGQGNQPQHF. The CDR3 nucleotides read TGTGCCAGTGCGGTAGGACAGGGCAATCAGCCCCAGCATTTT.

The chain joins TRBV13 to TRBJ2-4; maybe TRBD2 (7 bases). Germline V gene lookup returns CDR1 PRHDT and CDR2 FYEKMQ (reference sequence). The CDR3 has 20 amino acids. Trimming shortened V by 5 bases and J by 1 base, and 27 bases separated the two germline ends. The CDR3 loop reads CASSPFGGGRLGWAKNIQYF. The CDR3, as DNA: TGTGCCAGCAGCCCCTTCGGGGGCGGGAGATTGGGGTGGGCCAAAAACATTCAGTACTTC.

This clone has a single count. This chain connects TRBV6-6 to TRBJ1-1; D call uncertain. Per germline, CDR1 MNHNY and CDR2 SVGAGI (reference sequence). This CDR3 is 12 amino acids long. The V end was cut by 0 bases, the J end by 11 bases, with 10 bases between. CDR3 in DNA: TGTGCCAGCAGTTACTCGGAACAGCGGGCTTTCTTT. It translates to CASSYSEQRAFF.

The chain is built from TRBV6-5 and TRBJ2-7; possibly TRBD1 for D (6 bases). Germline loops: CDR1 MNHEY, CDR2 SVGAGI. This CDR3 contains 13 residues. V dropped 6 bases and J dropped 3 bases, with 12 bases sitting between them. The CDR3 DNA is TGTGCCAGCAGCCCCAGGGGAGTCTACGAGCAGTACTTC. Translating gives CASSPRGVYEQYF.

V and J are TRBV4-2 and TRBJ1-1; D unclear. Germline-derived CDR1 and CDR2 are LGHNA and YNFKEQ. The CDR3 runs 14 residues. Trimming pared 3 bases from V and 2 bases from J, leaving 10 bases between. The CDR3 coding sequence is TGTGCCAGCAGCCAGGAACAGACAAACACTGAAGCTTTCTTT. Translation: CASSQEQTNTEAFF.

This chain connects TRBV4-1 to TRBJ1-2; D possibly corresponds to TRBD1 (5 bases). V was shortened by 4 bases and J by 6 bases, with 15 bases between the two germline ends. Germline assignment: CDR1 MGHRA and CDR2 YSYEKL. CDR3 length: 14 residues. CDR3 DNA sequence: TGCGCCAGCAGCCTCCCCACGGGAGGGGATGGCTACACCTTC. Protein sequence: CASSLPTGGDGYTF.

The V and J genes are TRBV14 and TRBJ2-7, with TRBD1 identical over 9 bases. The CDR3 is 17 residues long. V gave up 4 bases and J gave up 3 bases; unmatched junction bases: 13. Germline CDR1 reads SGHDN; CDR2 reads FVKESK. The CDR3 sequence is CASSRQGGVVDLYEQYF. The CDR3 coding sequence is TGTGCCAGCAGCCGACAGGGGGGGGTCGTGGACCTCTACGAGCAGTACTTC.

The rearrangement joins TRBV14 to TRBJ2-7; D is possibly TRBD1 (5 bases). The CDR3 length is 14 residues. Germline assignment: CDR1 SGHDN and CDR2 FVKESK. The V gene lost 4 bases and the J gene lost 0 bases, with 10 bases spanning the gap. CDR3 coding DNA: TGTGCCAGCAGCCCAAGACAGACCTCCTACGAGCAGTACTTC. Protein sequence: CASSPRQTSYEQYF.

The J gene is TRBJ2-1, the V gene TRBV10-3; 8 positions agree with TRBD1. Germline-derived CDR1 and CDR2 are ENHRY and SYGVKD. This CDR3 is 13 amino acids long. Unmatched junction bases numbered 6, after V lost 3 bases and J lost 11 bases. The CDR3: CAISDNDRGQQFF. The CDR3 coding sequence is TGTGCCATCAGTGACAATGACAGGGGCCAGCAGTTCTTC.

This clone has only a few counts. The chain has TRBV4-3 and TRBJ1-1; D call uncertain. The CDR3 spans 15 residues. CDR1 and CDR2 from the germline V gene are LGHNA and YSLEER. V lost 0 bases to trimming and J lost 6 bases, with 14 bases between them. Here the CDR3 DNA reads TGCGCCAGCAGCCAAGAGGATACAGACGGTGCTGAAGCTTTCTTT. It translates to CASSQEDTDGAEAFF.

V is TRBV2 and J is TRBJ2-7; possible D gene TRBD2, 7 bases. The germline V and J ends were trimmed by 5 bases and 2 bases, with 13 bases remaining between them. The CDR3 loop spans 14 amino acids. Germline V CDR1 and CDR2: SNHLY, FYNNEI. In DNA, the CDR3 is TGTGCCAGCAGTCGGGGGGCGGGAGCCTACGAGCAGTACTTC. It specifies CASSRGAGAYEQYF. Complete variable domain (other parts from reference TRBV2 and TRBJ2-7): EPEVTQTPSHQVTQMGQEVILRCVPISNHLYFYWYRQILGQKVEFLVSFYNNEISEKSEIFDDQFSVERPDGSNFTLKIRSTKLEDSAMYFCASSRGAGAYEQYFGPGTRLTVT.

The CDR3 DNA reads as TGTGCCAGCAGTACGGAAGGGGGCCGAGGTCAGCCCCAGCATTTT. Translation: CASSTEGGRGQPQHF. The rearrangement uses TRBV2 and TRBJ1-5, with 7 bases fitting TRBD1. This CDR3 is 15 amino acids long. V gave up 5 bases and J gave up 6 bases; unmatched junction bases: 10. CDR1 and CDR2 (germline): SNHLY, FYNNEI. Full variable domain (missing parts from reference TRBV2 and TRBJ1-5): EPEVTQTPSHQVTQMGQEVILRCVPISNHLYFYWYRQILGQKVEFLVSFYNNEISEKSEIFDDQFSVERPDGSNFTLKIRSTKLEDSAMYFCASSTEGGRGQPQHFGDGTRLSIL.

The rearrangement links TRBV11-3 to TRBJ2-1, with 10 bases lining up with TRBD2. Germline CDR1 reads SGHNT; CDR2 reads YENEEA. With 3 bases clipped from V and 4 bases from J, the junction kept 18 bases outside the gene matches. CDR3 length equals 20 residues. CDR3 in DNA: TGTGCCAGCAGCTTCCCAGGGGGGGAACTAGCGGGACGGAAGTACAATGAGCAGTTCTTC. Its translation is CASSFPGGELAGRKYNEQFF.

This chain connects TRBV11-3 to TRBJ2-7; TRBD2 agrees at 8 bases. The trim removed 5 bases at V and 4 bases at J, leaving 4 bases unmatched. Per germline, CDR1 SGHNT and CDR2 YENEEA. This CDR3 spans 13 amino acids. For the CDR3, the DNA is TGTGCCAGCAGCGGAGCGGGAGAGTACGAGCAGTACTTC. As protein: CASSGAGEYEQYF.

This clone was counted once. This chain joins TRBV5-6 and TRBJ1-4, with D uncertain. The CDR3 covers 14 residues. CDR1 and CDR2 from the germline V gene are SGHDT and YYEEEE. Trimming removed 1 base from V and 2 bases from J, with 6 bases in between. In DNA, the CDR3 is TGTGCCAGCAGCTTGACCGGGACTAATGAAAAACTGTTTTTT. It is translated as CASSLTGTNEKLFF. Looking up the rest from reference TRBV5-6 and TRBJ1-4 gives the full variable domain: DAGVTQSPTHLIKTRGQQVTLRCSPKSGHDTVSWYQQALGQGPQFIFQYYEEEERQRGNFPDRFSGHQFPNYSSELNVNALLLGDSALYLCASSLTGTNEKLFFGSGTQLSVL.

The rearrangement uses TRBV9 and TRBJ2-1; 13 bases map to TRBD2. J gave up 8 bases and V 6 bases, and 11 bases lay outside the gene matches. CDR1 is SGDLS, CDR2 YYNGEE, per germline. This CDR3 comprises 16 residues. The CDR3 loop is CASTKSLAGGQDEQFF. The CDR3 DNA reads TGTGCCAGCACCAAATCACTAGCGGGAGGGCAGGATGAGCAGTTCTTC.